What follows describes a single T cell receptor beta chain. Per the original methods: Reference gene primers were amplified, and this amplification served to estimate nucleated cell counts. Clones were sequenced by immunoSEQ multiplex PCR, and TCRdb holds only the in-frame ones, with some missing. For V, J and clone size, that table is used; D and trimming come from the DNA. The sample contains hundreds of thousands of clones, around 85% of which appear only once. The record originates from a study of blood T cell repertoires in COVID-19. Turning to the study itself: PBMCs, B-cell-depleted T cells, or T cells were the source of the cDNA or gDNA that made up the material.

The CDR3 runs 13 residues. Germline assignment: CDR1 SGHAT and CDR2 FQNNGV. Trimming cost V 1 base and J 4 bases, with 7 bases left between them. The chain carries TRBV11-2 and TRBJ1-1, with D tentatively TRBD1 (5 bases). The TCR originated in a woman aged 45-65 years who had recovered from COVID-19. The sample taken for sequencing was PBMCs or T cells enriched from blood (not recorded which). The CDR3 protein is CASSLAGGTEAFF. The CDR3 region has the DNA TGTGCCAGCAGCTTAGCGGGGGGCACTGAAGCTTTCTTT.